The present entry profiles one TCR beta chain with its context. Its antigen is not known. CDR1 and CDR2 (germline): MNHEY, SVGAGI. The CDR3 is 14 amino acids. V lost 6 bases and J lost 3; bases outside the gene matches: 3. Carried by the TCR beta cDNA libraries were unique molecular identifiers. TCRdb processed the PCR reads anew with MiXCR; each CDR3 protein has one entry. Counted here are around 500,000 distinct CDR3 sequences, around a third occurring once; the ten biggest clones make up 6%. This sample is drawn from a study of post-analysis software for immune sequencing data. Study in general: Recorded subtypes: relapsing-remitting, secondary progressive, progressive-relapsing; some patients unannotated. Study-level results: Those with multiple sclerosis, the patient group, showed significantly lower normalized Chao1 diversity than controls. In patients, about five TRBV segments were more frequent than in controls, with TRBV5-6, TRBV5-1 and TRBV20-1 among them.

The sample consisted of blood. The clonotype was recovered from a girl aged 2 to 17 with multiple sclerosis. The chain recombines TRBV6-5 with TRBJ2-5; 11 bases are a match to TRBD2. The CDR3 DNA is TGTGCCAGCAGGGATAGCGGGGGGGAAGAGACCCAGTACTTC. Its translation: CASRDSGGEETQYF.